Listed here are 22 T cell receptor beta chains from one sample, sequenced in a study of T cell changes during pregnancy in multiple sclerosis. Profiled with immunoSEQ multiplex PCR; TCRdb holds only in-frame clones, not every one. This sample carries tens of thousands of clones, approximately 94% of them seen once, and the ten largest clones take more than 0.6%. The sample here was CD4+ T cells from peripheral blood mononuclear cells, taken in the third trimester of pregnancy. These receptors came from a female donor with multiple sclerosis, enrolled in a pregnancy study.

The chain uses TRBV29-1 and TRBJ2-1, with 9 bases identical to TRBD1. CDR3 size: 12 residues. Germline CDR1 reads SQVTM; CDR2 reads ANQGSEA. V dropped 4 bases and J dropped 14; count of bases not matched to a gene: 9. The CDR3 spells CSVVKDRGREFF. The CDR3 nucleotides read TGCAGCGTTGTCAAGGACAGGGGTCGCGAGTTCTTC.

V and J are TRBV2 and TRBJ1-2, with D possibly TRBD1 on 6 matching bases. Trimming cost V 5 bases and J 0 bases, with 7 bases left between them. Germline loops: CDR1 SNHLY, CDR2 FYNNEI. CDR3 length: 13 amino acids. DNA of the CDR3: TGTGCCAGCAGTCCAGGGGCTAACTATGGCTACACCTTC. This translates into CASSPGANYGYTF.

This clone was seen more than once but under ten times. The gene calls are TRBV5-5 and TRBJ2-2; D possibly corresponds to TRBD1 (5 bases). V was pared by 3 bases and J by 0 bases, with 9 bases between. Germline V gene lookup returns CDR1 SGHKS and CDR2 YYEKEE (reference sequence). The CDR3 has 15 amino acids. In DNA, the CDR3 is TGTGCCAGCAGCTCGACAGTAACGAACACCGGGGAGCTGTTTTTT. Its translation: CASSSTVTNTGELFF.

The chain employs TRBV18 and TRBJ1-5; 7 bases fit TRBD1. The germline V gene encodes CDR1 KGHSH and CDR2 LQKENI. V gave up 3 bases and J gave up 4 bases; unmatched junction bases: 6. The CDR3 extends over 15 amino acids. CDR3: CASSPRQGENQPQHF. CDR3 DNA sequence: TGTGCCAGCTCACCCCGACAGGGTGAGAATCAGCCCCAGCATTTT.

This sequence joins TRBV6-5 and TRBJ1-1, with D maybe TRBD1 (6 bases). The V and J ends lost 4 bases and 1 base respectively, with 13 bases between them. CDR3 length: 15 residues. Germline values: CDR1 MNHEY, CDR2 SVGAGI. The CDR3 region is CASSFNGQRNTEAFF. CDR3 coding DNA: TGTGCCAGCAGTTTTAACGGACAGAGGAACACTGAAGCTTTCTTT.

The chain has TRBV11-2 and TRBJ2-5; 13 bases match TRBD2. The V gene's germline CDR1 is SGHAT and CDR2 FQNNGV. The CDR3 has 17 amino acids. The junction had 12 bases not matched to a gene; V was cut back by 4 bases and J by 7 bases. CDR3 DNA sequence: TGTGCCAGCAGCTCTACCCTACTAGCGGGGGGGCGAATGACCCAGTACTTC. As protein: CASSSTLLAGGRMTQYF.

The CDR3 DNA reads TGTGCCATCAGTGGAGACGGGGGGGCGGAAAAACTGTTTTTT. It specifies CAISGDGGAEKLFF. The chain combines TRBV10-3 with TRBJ1-4; perhaps TRBD1 as D (6 bases). Germline loops: CDR1 ENHRY, CDR2 SYGVKD. V lost 4 bases, J lost 8 bases, and 14 bases lay in between. The CDR3 runs 14 residues.

On this clone itself: One end of the junction does not line up with germline, which may come from a read error. J is TRBJ1-1 and V is TRBV11-3; 7 positions match TRBD1. Germline CDR1 reads SGHNT; CDR2 reads YENEEA. The CDR3 has 12 residues. The CDR3 loop is CASSLDRDEAFF. The CDR3 DNA sequence: TGTGCCAGCAGCCTAGACAGGGATGAAGCTTTCTTT.

This clone has a single count. V gene TRBV19 combines with J gene TRBJ1-1; the D is unclear. Germline CDR1 reads LNHDA; CDR2 reads SQIVND (reference sequence). Trimming removed 10 bases from V and 2 bases from J, with 14 bases in between. CDR3 length: 13 amino acids. The CDR3 sequence: CATARGRNTEAFF. DNA for the CDR3: TGTGCCACCGCCCGGGGTAGAAACACTGAAGCTTTCTTT.

The chain links TRBV9 to TRBJ1-5; 10 bases agree with TRBD1. Trimming at V came to 0 bases and at J to 0 bases, leaving 12 bases not matched to a gene. From germline, CDR1 is SGDLS and CDR2 YYNGEE. The length of the CDR3 is 20 residues. The CDR3 here is CASSVATPGQGQDSNQPQHF. CDR3 coding DNA: TGTGCCAGCAGCGTAGCTACACCGGGACAGGGGCAGGATAGCAATCAGCCCCAGCATTTT.

The CDR3 region is CASSPTGQNTEAFF. In nucleotides, the CDR3 is TGTGCCAGCTCACCTACGGGACAGAACACTGAAGCTTTCTTT. The chain recombines TRBV18 with TRBJ1-1; D is perhaps TRBD1 (6 bases). Germline loops: CDR1 KGHSH, CDR2 LQKENI. The CDR3 has 14 residues. Trimming stripped 3 bases from V and 1 base from J, with 9 bases between. The variable domain in full, completed from reference TRBV18 and TRBJ1-1, reads NAGVMQNPRHLVRRRGQEARLRCSPMKGHSHVYWYRQLPEEGLKFMVYLQKENIIDESGMPKERFSAEFPKEGPSILRIQQVVRGDSAAYFCASSPTGQNTEAFFGQGTRLTVV.

Regarding this clone: Compared with germline, one end of the junction differs, possibly owing to a read error. This chain joins TRBV7-2 and TRBJ1-3; TRBD1 might be the D (6 bases). Germline CDR1 reads SGHTA; CDR2 reads FQGNSA. The CDR3 has 13 residues. The CDR3 region is CASSLTGGRPRDF. In nucleotides, the CDR3 is TGTGCCAGCAGTCTTACGGGGGGCAGACCGAGGGATTTT. The full variable domain, completed using reference TRBV7-2 and TRBJ1-3, is GAGVSQSPSNKVTEKGKDVELRCDPISGHTALYWYRQSLGQGLEFLIYFQGNSAPDKSGLPSDRFSAERTGGSVSTLTIQRTQQEDSAVYLCASSLTGGRPRDFGEGSWLTVV.

The chain joins TRBV2 to TRBJ2-2; perhaps TRBD2 as D (6 bases). The CDR3 sequence is 15 residues long. CDR1 and CDR2 from the germline V gene are SNHLY and FYNNEI. Trimming stripped 2 bases from V and 3 bases from J, with 10 bases between. Written as DNA, the CDR3 is TGTGCCAGCAGTGAAAGACTAGGGTACACCGGGGAGCTGTTTTTT. Amino acid sequence: CASSERLGYTGELFF. Filled out from reference TRBV2 and TRBJ2-2, the complete variable domain reads EPEVTQTPSHQVTQMGQEVILRCVPISNHLYFYWYRQILGQKVEFLVSFYNNEISEKSEIFDDQFSVERPDGSNFTLKIRSTKLEDSAMYFCASSERLGYTGELFFGEGSRLTVL.

This sequence joins TRBV2 and TRBJ2-1; D uncertain. The CDR3 runs to 13 residues. Trimming took off 1 base at V and 4 bases at J, with 5 bases between the two ends. Germline V gives CDR1 SNHLY, CDR2 FYNNEI. The CDR3 is CASSEELYNEQFF. CDR3 DNA: TGTGCCAGCAGTGAAGAGCTATACAATGAGCAGTTCTTC.

The chain employs TRBV28 and TRBJ2-7, with D possibly matching TRBD2 (5 bases). CDR3 length: 14 residues. Germline CDR1 MDHEN, CDR2 SYDVKM. V was shortened by 6 bases and J by 0 bases, with 12 bases between the two germline ends. The CDR3, as DNA: TGTGCCAGCAGCCTAACTGGGAGCTCCTACGAGCAGTACTTC. Protein: CASSLTGSSYEQYF.

Written as DNA, the CDR3 is TGTGCCACCAGCAGAGCTGGGCAGGGGAAGACCAAAAACATTCAGTACTTC. Translated: CATSRAGQGKTKNIQYF. V and J are TRBV15 and TRBJ2-4; D is perhaps TRBD1 (6 bases). Trimming shortened V by 1 base and J by 2 bases, and 15 bases separated the two germline ends. The CDR3 runs 17 residues. Germline V gene lookup returns CDR1 LNHNV and CDR2 YYDKDF (reference sequence).

The gene calls are TRBV2 and TRBJ2-7; TRBD1 aligns across 7 bases. From germline, CDR1 is SNHLY and CDR2 FYNNEI. Germline trimming cut 7 bases from V and 6 bases from J; bases unmatched to any gene: 9. The CDR3 runs 13 residues. CDR3 protein: CASNEIDRVEQYF. The CDR3 DNA is TGTGCCAGCAATGAGATCGACAGGGTCGAGCAGTACTTC.

The chain is built from TRBV11-3 and TRBJ2-1, with 9 nucleotides matching TRBD2. V lost 3 bases to trimming and J lost 4 bases; unmatched junction nucleotides: 4. Germline values: CDR1 SGHNT, CDR2 YENEEA. The CDR3 consists of 15 residues. The CDR3 DNA is TGTGCCAGCAGCTTTAGCGGGAGCGGGTACAATGAGCAGTTCTTC. Translating it yields CASSFSGSGYNEQFF.

The chain carries TRBV18 and TRBJ1-5; 7 positions match TRBD1. Germline CDR1 and CDR2: KGHSH and LQKENI. CDR3 length equals 15 residues. V lost 4 bases to trimming and J lost 0 bases; unmatched junction nucleotides: 3. DNA of the CDR3: TGTGCCAGCTCACTGACAGGGCCTAGCAATCAGCCCCAGCATTTT. Its protein product is CASSLTGPSNQPQHF.

V is TRBV5-1 and J is TRBJ2-2; 7 bases match TRBD1. Germline V CDR1 and CDR2: SGHRS, YFSETQ. V shed 0 bases, J shed 0 bases, and the junction held 2 bases outside the gene matches. The CDR3 is 16 residues long. Here the CDR3 reads CASSLGGTANTGELFF. The CDR3, as DNA: TGCGCCAGCAGCTTGGGTGGGACAGCGAACACCGGGGAGCTGTTTTTT.

This clone was seen once. The rearrangement links TRBV9 to TRBJ1-3; D uncertain. The CDR3 totals 14 residues. V lost 1 base and J lost 0, with 5 bases in between. Germline V CDR1 and CDR2: SGDLS, YYNGEE. This CDR3 is CASSVMSSGNTIYF. The CDR3 DNA is TGTGCCAGCAGCGTAATGAGCTCTGGAAACACCATATATTTT.

V gene TRBV2 combines with J gene TRBJ1-1, with TRBD1 as a possible D gene (6 bases). V gave up 7 bases and J gave up 4 bases, with 13 bases separating them. CDR3 length: 13 amino acids. Germline V CDR1 and CDR2: SNHLY, FYNNEI. The CDR3 protein is CASTDRHSTEAFF. The CDR3 region has the DNA TGTGCCAGCACGGACAGACACAGCACTGAAGCTTTCTTT.